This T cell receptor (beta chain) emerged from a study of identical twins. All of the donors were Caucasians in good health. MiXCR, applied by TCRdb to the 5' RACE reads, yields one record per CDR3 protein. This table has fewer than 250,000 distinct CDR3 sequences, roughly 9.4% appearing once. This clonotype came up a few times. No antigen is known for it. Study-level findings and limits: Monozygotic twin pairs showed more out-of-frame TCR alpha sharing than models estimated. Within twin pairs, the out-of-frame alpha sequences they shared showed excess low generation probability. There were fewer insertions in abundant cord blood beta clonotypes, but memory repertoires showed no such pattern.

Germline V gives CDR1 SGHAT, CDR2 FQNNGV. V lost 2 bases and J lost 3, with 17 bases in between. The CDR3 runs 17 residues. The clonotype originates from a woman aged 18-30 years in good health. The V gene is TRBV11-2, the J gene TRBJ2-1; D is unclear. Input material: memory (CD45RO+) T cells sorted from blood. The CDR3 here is CASSLFPTELFYNEQFF. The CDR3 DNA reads TGTGCCAGCAGCTTATTTCCAACGGAACTATTCTACAATGAGCAGTTCTTC.